This is a list of T cell receptor beta chains from one sample in a study of blood T cell repertoires in COVID-19. This table comes from immunoSEQ multiplex PCR, and its TCRdb copy is limited to in-frame clones, with some not included. This sample has tens of thousands of clones, with 85% to 90% found just once. The specimen was peripheral blood. All receptors come from a human donor in a cohort sampled during active COVID-19. Both conserved end residues are trimmed from each CDR3. A D gene is named only where the DNA matches it firmly.

D: NA
V: TRBV7-2
CDR3: ASSPGTFYEQY

D: NA
V: TRBV19
CDR3: ASSIDWGPGFYEQF

D: TRBD1
V: TRBV2
CDR3: ASSNDRRTGGASSGYT

D: TRBD1
V: TRBV28
CDR3: ASSFGTARRSYNEQF

D: TRBD2
V: TRBV2
CDR3: ASSPGGVNEQF

D: NA
V: TRBV7-6
CDR3: ASSLLGADAGNTIY

D: NA
V: TRBV2
CDR3: AAVNNEQF

D: TRBD1
V: TRBV28
CDR3: ASSLGTVLYEQY

D: NA
V: TRBV6-2/TRBV6-3
CDR3: ASSIIASSYNEQF

D: TRBD2
V: TRBV3-1/TRBV3-2
CDR3: ASSPLAGRSYEQY

D: TRBD2
V: TRBV6-2/TRBV6-3
CDR3: ASSSPLAGTYNEQF

D: TRBD2
V: TRBV6-5
CDR3: ASSYSSSGRRETQY

D: NA
V: TRBV4-3
CDR3: ASSPTAGIINYGYT

D: TRBD1
V: TRBV5-1
CDR3: ASSDKQGAISEQY

D: TRBD2
V: TRBV7-2
CDR3: ASSLGTTRETQY

D: TRBD2
V: TRBV5-5
CDR3: ASSWGEERGSDIEQF

D: NA
V: TRBV5-1
CDR3: ASSLESSGFGELF

D: NA
V: TRBV11-2
CDR3: ASRWRFHNEQF

D: NA
V: TRBV7-8
CDR3: ASSLAPSQNYEQY

D: TRBD2
V: TRBV28
CDR3: ASLHKGLAA

D: TRBD2
V: TRBV7-9
CDR3: ASSLGAGETDTQY

D: NA
V: TRBV18
CDR3: ASSQGVGNQPQH

D: NA
V: TRBV6-5
CDR3: ATARDSSNQPQH

D: TRBD1
V: TRBV9
CDR3: ASSVGTGGPYEQY

D: NA
V: TRBV12-3/TRBV12-4
CDR3: ASSLMEEETQY

D: TRBD2
V: TRBV19
CDR3: ASSILAGHNNEQF

D: NA
V: TRBV14
CDR3: ASSLPQRGFHEQY

D: TRBD1
V: TRBV7-9
CDR3: ASSLGDRGTEAF

D: NA
V: TRBV28
CDR3: ASSSGREGETQY

D: TRBD2
V: TRBV28
CDR3: ASSLISGNYNEQF

D: TRBD1
V: TRBV18
CDR3: ASSPQGQGLGEQY

D: NA
V: TRBV13
CDR3: ASSWGAGSNSPLH

D: NA
V: TRBV10-3
CDR3: AISEGRGNNEQF

D: NA
V: TRBV29-1
CDR3: SVEGTASYEQY

D: NA
V: TRBV19
CDR3: ASSRTLAPGEQY